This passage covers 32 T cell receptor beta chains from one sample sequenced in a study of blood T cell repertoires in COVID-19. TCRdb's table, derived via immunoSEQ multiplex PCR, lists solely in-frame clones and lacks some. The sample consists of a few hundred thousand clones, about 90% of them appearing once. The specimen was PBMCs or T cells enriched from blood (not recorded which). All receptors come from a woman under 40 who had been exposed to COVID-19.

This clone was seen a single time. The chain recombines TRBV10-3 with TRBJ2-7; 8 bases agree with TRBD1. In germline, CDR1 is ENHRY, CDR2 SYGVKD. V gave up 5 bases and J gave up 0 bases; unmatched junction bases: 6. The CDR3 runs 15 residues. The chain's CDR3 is CAISPRQGISYEQYF. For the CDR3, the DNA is TGTGCCATCAGTCCCAGACAGGGGATCTCCTACGAGCAGTACTTC.

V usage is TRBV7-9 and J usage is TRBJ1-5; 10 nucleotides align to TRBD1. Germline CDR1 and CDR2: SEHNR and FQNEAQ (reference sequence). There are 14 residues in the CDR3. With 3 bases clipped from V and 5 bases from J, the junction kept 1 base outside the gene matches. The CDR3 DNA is TGTGCCAGCAGCTTCGGGACAGGGGATCAGCCCCAGCATTTT. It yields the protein CASSFGTGDQPQHF.

CDR3 nucleotides: TGTGCCAGCAGTTACCATGATAGGCGGGGCCATGGCTACACCTTC. It specifies CASSYHDRRGHGYTF. This chain links TRBV6-5 with TRBJ1-2; a possible D gene is TRBD1 (5 bases). Germline assignment: CDR1 MNHEY and CDR2 SVGAGI. The CDR3 loop spans 15 amino acids. The V end lost 2 bases, the J end lost 6 bases, and 16 bases lay between the germline ends.

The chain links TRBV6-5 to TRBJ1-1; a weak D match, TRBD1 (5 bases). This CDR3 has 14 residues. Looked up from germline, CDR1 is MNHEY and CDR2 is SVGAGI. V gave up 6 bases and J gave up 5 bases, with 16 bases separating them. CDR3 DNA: TGTGCCAGCAGCGCCCGGGGGAGGGAGACTGAAGCTTTCTTT. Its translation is CASSARGRETEAFF.

The CDR3 coding sequence is TGTGCCAGCAGCCAAACTGTGCCCCCGAACACCGGGGAGCTGTTTTTT. Translated, it gives CASSQTVPPNTGELFF. The chain combines TRBV4-2 with TRBJ2-2; D gene unclear. The CDR3 spans 16 residues. Germline CDR1 reads LGHNA; CDR2 reads YNFKEQ. Deletions cut 2 bases from V and 0 bases from J, with 10 bases between.

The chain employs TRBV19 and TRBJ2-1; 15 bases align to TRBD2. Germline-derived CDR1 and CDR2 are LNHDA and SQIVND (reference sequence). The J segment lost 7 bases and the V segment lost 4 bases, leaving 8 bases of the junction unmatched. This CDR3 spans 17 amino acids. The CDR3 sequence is CASSTVGTSGRWNEQFF. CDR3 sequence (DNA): TGTGCCAGTAGTACCGTCGGGACTAGCGGGAGGTGGAATGAGCAGTTCTTC.

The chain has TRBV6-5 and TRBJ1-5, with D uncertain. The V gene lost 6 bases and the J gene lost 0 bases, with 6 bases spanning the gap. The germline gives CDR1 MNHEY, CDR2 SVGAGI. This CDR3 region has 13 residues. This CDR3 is CASRDYSNQPQHF. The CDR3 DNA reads TGTGCCAGCAGAGACTATAGCAATCAGCCCCAGCATTTT.

The CDR3 DNA follows: TGCAGTGCTAGGCGGGAACGTGAGCAGTTCTTC. It specifies CSARREREQFF. V gene TRBV20-1 combines with J gene TRBJ2-1; D is possibly TRBD2 (6 bases). CDR1 DFQATT and CDR2 SNEGSKA come from the germline V gene (reference sequence). The CDR3 has 11 residues. Deletions cut 3 bases from V and 9 bases from J, with 9 bases between.

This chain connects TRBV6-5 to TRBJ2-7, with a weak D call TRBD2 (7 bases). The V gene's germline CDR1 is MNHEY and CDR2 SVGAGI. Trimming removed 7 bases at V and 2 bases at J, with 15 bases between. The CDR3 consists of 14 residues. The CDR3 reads CASKVGGGAYEQYF. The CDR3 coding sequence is TGTGCCAGCAAGGTAGGGGGAGGGGCCTACGAGCAGTACTTC.

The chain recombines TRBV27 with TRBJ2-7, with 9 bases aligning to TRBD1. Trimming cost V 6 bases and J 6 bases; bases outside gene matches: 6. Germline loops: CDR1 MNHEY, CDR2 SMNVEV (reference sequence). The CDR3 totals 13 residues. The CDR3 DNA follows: TGTGCCAGCAGCCGGGACAGGGTGGGCGAGCAGTACTTC. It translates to CASSRDRVGEQYF.

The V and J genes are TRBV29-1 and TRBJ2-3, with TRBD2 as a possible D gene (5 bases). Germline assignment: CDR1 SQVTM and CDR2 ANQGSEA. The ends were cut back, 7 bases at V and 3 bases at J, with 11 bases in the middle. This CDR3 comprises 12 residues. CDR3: CSALPGTDTQYF. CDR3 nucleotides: TGCAGCGCCCTCCCGGGGACAGATACGCAGTATTTT.

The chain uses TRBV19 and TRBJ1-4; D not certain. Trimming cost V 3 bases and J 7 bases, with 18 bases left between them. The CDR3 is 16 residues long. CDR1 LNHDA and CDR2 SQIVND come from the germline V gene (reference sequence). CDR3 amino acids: CASSIEGWPDREKLFF. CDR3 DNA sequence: TGTGCCAGTAGTATCGAGGGTTGGCCGGATCGTGAAAAACTGTTTTTT.

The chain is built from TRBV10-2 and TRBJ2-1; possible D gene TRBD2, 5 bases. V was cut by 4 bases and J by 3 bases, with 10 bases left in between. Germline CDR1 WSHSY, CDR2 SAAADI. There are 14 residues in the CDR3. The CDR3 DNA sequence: TGCGCCAGCAGTGGGACTGCGTTCTACAATGAGCAGTTCTTC. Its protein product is CASSGTAFYNEQFF.

The CDR3 is CSVEAATSERSGELFF. CDR3 bases: TGCAGCGTTGAAGCGGCGACTAGCGAAAGGTCCGGGGAGCTGTTTTTT. The rearrangement uses TRBV29-1 and TRBJ2-2; 8 nucleotides agree with TRBD2. Germline-derived CDR1 and CDR2 are SQVTM and ANQGSEA. V lost 1 base to trimming and J lost 6 bases; unmatched junction nucleotides: 10. The CDR3 has 16 residues.

The CDR3 DNA follows: TGTGCCACCAGTGGCCCTGGGCGGACAGGGATGCACGAGCAGTACTTC. Protein: CATSGPGRTGMHEQYF. V and J are TRBV24-1 and TRBJ2-7; TRBD1 aligns across 8 bases. CDR1 and CDR2 from the germline V gene are KGHDR and SFDVKD. V lost 5 bases to trimming and J lost 5 bases; unmatched junction nucleotides: 13. The CDR3 has 16 amino acids.

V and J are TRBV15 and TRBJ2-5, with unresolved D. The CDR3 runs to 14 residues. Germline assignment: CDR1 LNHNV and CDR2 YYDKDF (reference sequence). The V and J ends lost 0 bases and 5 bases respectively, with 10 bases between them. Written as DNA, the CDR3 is TGTGCCACCAGCAGAGATGCGACAATTGAGACCCAGTACTTC. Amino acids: CATSRDATIETQYF. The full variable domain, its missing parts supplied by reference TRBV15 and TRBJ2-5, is DAMVIQNPRYQVTQFGKPVTLSCSQTLNHNVMYWYQQKSSQAPKLLFHYYDKDFNNEADTPDNFQSRRPNTSFCFLDIRSPGLGDTAMYLCATSRDATIETQYFGPGTRLLVL.

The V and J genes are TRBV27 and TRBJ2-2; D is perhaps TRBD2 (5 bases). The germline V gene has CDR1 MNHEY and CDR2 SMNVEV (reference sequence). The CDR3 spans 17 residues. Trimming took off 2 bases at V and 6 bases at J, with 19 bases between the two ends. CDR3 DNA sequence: TGTGCCAGCAGTTTAATAGGGCCGGGCTGGCGGGCCGGGGAGCTGTTTTTT. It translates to CASSLIGPGWRAGELFF.

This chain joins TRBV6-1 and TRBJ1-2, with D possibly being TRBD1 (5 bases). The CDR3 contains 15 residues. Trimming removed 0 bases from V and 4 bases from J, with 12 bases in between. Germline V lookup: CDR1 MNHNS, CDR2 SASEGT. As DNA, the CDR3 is TGTGCCAGCAGTGAAGCTGGCGCAGGGTTCTATGGCTACACCTTC. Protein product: CASSEAGAGFYGYTF.

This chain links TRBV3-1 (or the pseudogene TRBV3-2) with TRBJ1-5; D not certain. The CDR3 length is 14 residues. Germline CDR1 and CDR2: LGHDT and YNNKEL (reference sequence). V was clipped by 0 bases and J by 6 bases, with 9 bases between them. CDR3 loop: CASSQDGKFQPQHF. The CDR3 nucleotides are TGTGCCAGCAGCCAAGATGGCAAGTTTCAGCCCCAGCATTTT.

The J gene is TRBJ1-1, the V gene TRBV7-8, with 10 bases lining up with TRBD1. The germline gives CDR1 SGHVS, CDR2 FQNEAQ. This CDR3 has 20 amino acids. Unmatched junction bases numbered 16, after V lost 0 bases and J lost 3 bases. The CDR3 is CASSLAPAAGQGGFHTEAFF. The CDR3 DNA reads TGTGCCAGCAGCTTAGCCCCAGCGGCCGGACAGGGGGGTTTCCACACTGAAGCTTTCTTT.

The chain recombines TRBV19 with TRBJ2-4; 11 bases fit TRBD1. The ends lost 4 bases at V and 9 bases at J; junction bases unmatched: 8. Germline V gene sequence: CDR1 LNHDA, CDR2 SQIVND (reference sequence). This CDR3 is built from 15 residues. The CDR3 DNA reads TGTGCCAGTAGTAGAGGACAGGGGGCGCTGGGCATTCAGTACTTC. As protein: CASSRGQGALGIQYF.

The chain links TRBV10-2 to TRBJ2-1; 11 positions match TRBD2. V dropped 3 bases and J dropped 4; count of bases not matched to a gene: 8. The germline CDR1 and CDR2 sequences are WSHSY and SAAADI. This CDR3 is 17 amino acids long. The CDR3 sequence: CASSDPGLAENYNEQFF. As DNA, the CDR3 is TGCGCCAGCAGTGACCCGGGACTAGCGGAGAATTACAATGAGCAGTTCTTC.

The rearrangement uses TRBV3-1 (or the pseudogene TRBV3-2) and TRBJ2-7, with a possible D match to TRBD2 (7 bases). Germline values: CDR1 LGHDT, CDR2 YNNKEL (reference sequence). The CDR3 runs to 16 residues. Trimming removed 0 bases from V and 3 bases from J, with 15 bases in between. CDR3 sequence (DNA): TGTGCCAGCAGCCAAGATGCGGGGGCTCTATTCTACGAGCAGTACTTC. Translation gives CASSQDAGALFYEQYF.

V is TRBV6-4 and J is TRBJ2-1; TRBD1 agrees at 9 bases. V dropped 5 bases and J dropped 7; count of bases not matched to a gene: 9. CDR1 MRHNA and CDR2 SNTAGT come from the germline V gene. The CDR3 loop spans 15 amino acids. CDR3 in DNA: TGTGCCAGCAGTATTGCGGGACAGGGACGGAATGAGCAGTTCTTC. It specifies CASSIAGQGRNEQFF.

The CDR3 is CASSLQALSGNTIYF. The CDR3 bases are TGCGCCAGCAGTCTACAGGCCCTCTCTGGAAACACCATATATTTT. J is TRBJ1-3 and V is TRBV10-2; possibly TRBD1 for D (5 bases). CDR3 size: 15 residues. The germline V gene encodes CDR1 WSHSY and CDR2 SAAADI. V dropped 5 bases and J dropped 0 bases, with 11 bases sitting between them.

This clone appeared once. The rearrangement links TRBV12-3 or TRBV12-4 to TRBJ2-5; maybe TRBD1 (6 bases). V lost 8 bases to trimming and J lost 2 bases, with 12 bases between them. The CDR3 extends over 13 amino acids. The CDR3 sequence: CASGFGQQETQYF. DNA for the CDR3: TGTGCCAGCGGATTCGGACAGCAAGAGACCCAGTACTTC.

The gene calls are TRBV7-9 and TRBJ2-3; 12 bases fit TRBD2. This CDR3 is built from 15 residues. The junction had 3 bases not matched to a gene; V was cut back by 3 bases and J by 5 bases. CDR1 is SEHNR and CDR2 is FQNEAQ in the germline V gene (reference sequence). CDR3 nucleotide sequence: TGTGCCAGCAGCTTCGGACTAGCGGGAATAGATACGCAGTATTTT. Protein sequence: CASSFGLAGIDTQYF.

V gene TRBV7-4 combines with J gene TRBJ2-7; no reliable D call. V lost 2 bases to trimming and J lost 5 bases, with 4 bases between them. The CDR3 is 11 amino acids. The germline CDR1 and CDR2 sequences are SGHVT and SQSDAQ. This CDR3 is CASSLNNEQYF. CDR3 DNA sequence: TGTGCCAGCAGCTTAAACAACGAGCAGTACTTC.

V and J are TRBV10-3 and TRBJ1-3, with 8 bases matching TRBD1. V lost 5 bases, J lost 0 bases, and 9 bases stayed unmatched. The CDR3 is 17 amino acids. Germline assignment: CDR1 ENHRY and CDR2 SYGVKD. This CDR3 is CAISRFRTGSSGNTIYF. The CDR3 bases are TGTGCCATCAGTCGATTCCGGACAGGGAGCTCTGGAAACACCATATATTTT.

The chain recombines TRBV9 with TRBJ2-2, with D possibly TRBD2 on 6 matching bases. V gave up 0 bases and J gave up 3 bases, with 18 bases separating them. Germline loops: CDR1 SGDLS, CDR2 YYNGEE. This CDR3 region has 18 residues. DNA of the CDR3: TGTGCCAGCAGCGTAGGGGTAGGGCGGGATGGTTACACCGGGGAGCTGTTTTTT. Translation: CASSVGVGRDGYTGELFF.

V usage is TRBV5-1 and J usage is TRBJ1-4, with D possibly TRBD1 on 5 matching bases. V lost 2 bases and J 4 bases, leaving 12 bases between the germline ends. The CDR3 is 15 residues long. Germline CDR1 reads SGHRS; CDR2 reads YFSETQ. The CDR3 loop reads CASSLLGDFNEKLFF. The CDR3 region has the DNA TGCGCCAGCAGCTTATTGGGGGACTTTAATGAAAAACTGTTTTTT.

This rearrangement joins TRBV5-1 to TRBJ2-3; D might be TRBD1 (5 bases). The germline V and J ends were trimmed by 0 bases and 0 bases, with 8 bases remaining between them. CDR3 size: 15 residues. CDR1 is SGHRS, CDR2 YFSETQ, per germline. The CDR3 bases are TGCGCCAGCAGCTTGGGACAGACTAGCACAGATACGCAGTATTTT. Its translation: CASSLGQTSTDTQYF.